This entry concerns a single TCR beta chain. As yet, its antigen is unknown. Methods used by the authors: In the immunoSEQ data, sequences were junction-only and lacked quality scores, so filtering differed. The repertoire was sequenced with immunoSEQ multiplex PCR; TCRdb's copy has only in-frame clones and lacks some. V and J calls and clone size are as listed in that table; D and trimming were resolved from the DNA. Of 2 million to 3 million clones listed, 93% are singletons. The sample originates from a study of shared clonotypes between healthy human individuals. Overall study context: Each donor's CD4 naive and CD4 memory cells filled three plates apiece, CD8 naive two, and CD8 memory one. Broader study findings: A few donors held about 4.5% of naive CD4 clonotypes in common.

Sequenced material: naive CD4+ T cells from PBMCs. This sample's subset: CD45RA+ positively selected. The sequence derives from a man between 18 and 35 years old in good health. Some clones in this sample may be carry-over from other donors' samples.

DNA of the CDR3: TGTGCCATCAATAGTGCCGCAGATACGCAGTATTTT. It codes for CAINSAADTQYF. V gene TRBV10-3 combines with J gene TRBJ2-3; D call uncertain. V lost 7 bases and J lost 4, with 9 bases in between. The germline gives CDR1 ENHRY, CDR2 SYGVKD. This CDR3 is built from 12 residues.